The clone carrying this T cell receptor (beta chain) was seen a few times. Its antigen is still unknown. Source material for PBMCs was over 7.5 ml fresh peripheral blood. The data were taken from a study of T cells in Graves' hyperthyroidism and ophthalmopathy. Amplified regions were TCR beta CDR3 sequences from RNA transcripts. HTBI primers drove first-round RT-PCR of the TCR CDR3. A single record per CDR3 protein comes from TCRdb applying MiXCR to the multiplex PCR reads. The table shows roughly 420,000 distinct CDR3 sequences, with 15% to 17% occurring only once. Trimming shortened V by 11 bases and J by 3 bases, and 4 bases separated the two germline ends. CDR3 length: 10 amino acids. Findings and caveats of the study: In validation, the model predicted ophthalmopathy. These predictions came a median 6.5 months before onset.

The sample comprised blood. The TCR was taken from a woman aged 18-30 years with Graves' hyperthyroidism. The V call is TRBV12-3 or TRBV12-4, the J call TRBJ2-2; no clear D gene. CDR3 bases: TGTGCCCATTACACCGGGGAGCTGTTTTTT. It yields the protein CAHYTGELFF.